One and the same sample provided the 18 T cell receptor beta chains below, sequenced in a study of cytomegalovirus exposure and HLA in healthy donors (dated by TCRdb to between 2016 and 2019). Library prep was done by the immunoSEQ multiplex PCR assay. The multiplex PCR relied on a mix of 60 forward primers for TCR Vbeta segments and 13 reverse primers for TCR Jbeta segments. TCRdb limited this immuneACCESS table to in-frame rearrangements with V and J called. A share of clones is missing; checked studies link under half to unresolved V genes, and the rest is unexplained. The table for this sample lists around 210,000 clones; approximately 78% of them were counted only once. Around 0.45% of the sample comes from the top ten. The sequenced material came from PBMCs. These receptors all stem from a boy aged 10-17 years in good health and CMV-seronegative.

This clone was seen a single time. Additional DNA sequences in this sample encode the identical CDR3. CDR3 DNA sequence: TGTGCCAGCAGCGTAGTTGCGGGGGGTACCTACAATGAGCAGTTCTTC. Its protein product is CASSVVAGGTYNEQFF. The J gene is TRBJ2-1, the V gene TRBV9; 8 nucleotides match TRBD2. This CDR3 is 16 amino acids long. V lost 0 bases and J lost 2; bases outside the gene matches: 4. In germline, CDR1 is SGDLS, CDR2 YYNGEE.

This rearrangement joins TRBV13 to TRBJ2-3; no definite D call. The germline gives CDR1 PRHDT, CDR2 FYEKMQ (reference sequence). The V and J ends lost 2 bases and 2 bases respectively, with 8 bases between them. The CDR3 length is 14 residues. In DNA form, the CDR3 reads TGTGCCAGCAGCTTATCACAGTTCACAGATACGCAGTATTTT. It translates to CASSLSQFTDTQYF.

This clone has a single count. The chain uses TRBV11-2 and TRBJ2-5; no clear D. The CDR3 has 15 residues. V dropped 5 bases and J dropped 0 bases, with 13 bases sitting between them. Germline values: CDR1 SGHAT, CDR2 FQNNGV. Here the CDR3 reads CASSLPGSYQETQYF. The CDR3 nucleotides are TGTGCCAGCAGCCTCCCAGGATCGTACCAAGAGACCCAGTACTTC.

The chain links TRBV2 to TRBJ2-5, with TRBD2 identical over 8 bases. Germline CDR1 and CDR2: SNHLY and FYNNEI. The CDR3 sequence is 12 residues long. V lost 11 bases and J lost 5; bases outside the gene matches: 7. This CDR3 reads CASHWTSETQYF. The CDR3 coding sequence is TGTGCCTCCCATTGGACTAGCGAGACCCAGTACTTC.

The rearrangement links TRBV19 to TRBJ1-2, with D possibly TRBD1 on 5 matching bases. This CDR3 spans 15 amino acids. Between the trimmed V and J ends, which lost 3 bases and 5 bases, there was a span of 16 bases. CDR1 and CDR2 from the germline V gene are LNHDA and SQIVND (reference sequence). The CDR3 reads CASSMTATQWYGYTF. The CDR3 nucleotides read TGTGCCAGTAGTATGACAGCGACCCAGTGGTATGGCTACACCTTC.

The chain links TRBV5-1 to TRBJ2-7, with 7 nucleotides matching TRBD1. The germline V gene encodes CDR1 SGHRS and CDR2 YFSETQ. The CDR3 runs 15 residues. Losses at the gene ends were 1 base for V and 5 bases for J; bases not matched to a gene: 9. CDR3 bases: TGCGCCAGCAGCTTGTTTCCGGGACAGTTAAACGAGCAGTACTTC. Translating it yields CASSLFPGQLNEQYF.

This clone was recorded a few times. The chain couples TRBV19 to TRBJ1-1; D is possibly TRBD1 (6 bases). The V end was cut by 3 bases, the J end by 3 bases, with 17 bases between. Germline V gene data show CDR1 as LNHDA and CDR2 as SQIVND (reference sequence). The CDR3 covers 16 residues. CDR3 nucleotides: TGTGCCAGTAGTATGATAGGGGGGGAGGGAGACACTGAAGCTTTCTTT. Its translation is CASSMIGGEGDTEAFF. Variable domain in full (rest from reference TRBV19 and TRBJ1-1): DGGITQSPKYLFRKEGQNVTLSCEQNLNHDAMYWYRQDPGQGLRLIYYSQIVNDFQKGDIAEGYSVSREKKESFPLTVTSAQKNPTAFYLCASSMIGGEGDTEAFFGQGTRLTVV.

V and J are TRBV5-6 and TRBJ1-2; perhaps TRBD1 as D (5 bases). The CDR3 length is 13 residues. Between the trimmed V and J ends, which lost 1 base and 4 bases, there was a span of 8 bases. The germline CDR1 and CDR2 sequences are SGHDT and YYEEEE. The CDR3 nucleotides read TGTGCCAGCAGCTTGTGGCAGGGCTATGGCTACACCTTC. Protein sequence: CASSLWQGYGYTF.

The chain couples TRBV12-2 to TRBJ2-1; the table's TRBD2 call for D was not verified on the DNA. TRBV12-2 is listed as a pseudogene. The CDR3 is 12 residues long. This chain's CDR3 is CASRLGWTSSIF. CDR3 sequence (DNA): TGTGCAAGTCGCTTAGGGTGGACTAGTTCAATCTTC.

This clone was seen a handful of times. The CDR3 loop is CSVPAPGTDGNTIYF. CDR3 coding DNA: TGCAGCGTACCCGCACCCGGGACAGACGGAAACACCATATATTTT. The chain is built from TRBV29-1 and TRBJ1-3, with TRBD1 identical over 7 bases. After removal of 6 bases from V and 4 bases from J, the junction contained 12 bases not matched to a gene. CDR1 is SQVTM, CDR2 ANQGSEA, per germline. The length of the CDR3 is 15 residues.

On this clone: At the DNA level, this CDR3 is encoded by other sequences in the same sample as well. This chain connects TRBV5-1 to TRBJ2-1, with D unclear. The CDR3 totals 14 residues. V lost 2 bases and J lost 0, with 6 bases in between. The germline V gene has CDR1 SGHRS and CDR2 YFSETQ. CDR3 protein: CASSLSGSYNEQFF. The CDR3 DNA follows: TGCGCCAGCAGCTTATCCGGCTCCTACAATGAGCAGTTCTTC.

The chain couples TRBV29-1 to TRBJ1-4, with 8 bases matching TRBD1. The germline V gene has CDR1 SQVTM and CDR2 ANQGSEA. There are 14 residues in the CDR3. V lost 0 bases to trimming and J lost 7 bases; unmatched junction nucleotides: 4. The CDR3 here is CSVEEQGAGEKLFF. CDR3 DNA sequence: TGCAGCGTTGAAGAGCAGGGGGCTGGTGAAAAACTGTTTTTT. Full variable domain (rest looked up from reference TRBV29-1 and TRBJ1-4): SAVISQKPSRDICQRGTSLTIQCQVDSQVTMMFWYRQQPGQSLTLIATANQGSEATYESGFVIDKFPISRPNLTFSTLTVSNMSPEDSSIYLCSVEEQGAGEKLFFGSGTQLSVL.

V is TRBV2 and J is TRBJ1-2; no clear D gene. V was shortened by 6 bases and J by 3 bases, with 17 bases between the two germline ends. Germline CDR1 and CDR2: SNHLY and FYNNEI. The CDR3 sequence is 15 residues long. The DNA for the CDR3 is TGTGCCAGCAGGACCGATCGGGGAATGGACTATGGCTACACCTTC. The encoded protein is CASRTDRGMDYGYTF.

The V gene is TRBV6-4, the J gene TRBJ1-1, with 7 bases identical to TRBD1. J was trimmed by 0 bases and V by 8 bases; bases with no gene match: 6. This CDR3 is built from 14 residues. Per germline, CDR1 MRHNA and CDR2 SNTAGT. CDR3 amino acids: CASQPGTVNTEAFF. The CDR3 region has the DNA TGTGCCAGCCAGCCCGGGACAGTGAACACTGAAGCTTTCTTT.

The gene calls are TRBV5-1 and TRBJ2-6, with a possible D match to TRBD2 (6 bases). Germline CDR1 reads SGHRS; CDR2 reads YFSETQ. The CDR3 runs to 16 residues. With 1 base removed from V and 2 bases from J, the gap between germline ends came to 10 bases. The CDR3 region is CASSLTGGPGANVLTF. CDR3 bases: TGCGCCAGCAGCTTGACCGGAGGGCCTGGGGCCAACGTCCTGACTTTC.

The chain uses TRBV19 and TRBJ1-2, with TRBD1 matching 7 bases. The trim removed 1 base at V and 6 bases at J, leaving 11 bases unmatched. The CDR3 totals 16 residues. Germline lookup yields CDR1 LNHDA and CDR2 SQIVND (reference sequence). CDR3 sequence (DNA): TGTGCCAGTAGTATAGGAGCCTCCGCCAGGGGGAATGGCTACACCTTC. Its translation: CASSIGASARGNGYTF.

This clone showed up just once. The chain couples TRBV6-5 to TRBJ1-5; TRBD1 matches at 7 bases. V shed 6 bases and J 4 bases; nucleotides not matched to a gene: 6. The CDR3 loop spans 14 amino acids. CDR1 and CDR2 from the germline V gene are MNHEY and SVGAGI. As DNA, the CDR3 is TGTGCCAGCAGAACCGACAGGGAAAATCAGCCCCAGCATTTT. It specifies CASRTDRENQPQHF.

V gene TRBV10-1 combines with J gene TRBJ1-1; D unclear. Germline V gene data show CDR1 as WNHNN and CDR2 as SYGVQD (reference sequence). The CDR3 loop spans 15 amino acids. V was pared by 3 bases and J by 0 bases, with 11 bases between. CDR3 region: CASSDDRRLNTEAFF. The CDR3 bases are TGCGCCAGCAGTGATGATAGGAGACTGAACACTGAAGCTTTCTTT.